Shown below are 28 T cell receptor beta chains from a single sample sequenced in a study of blood T cells in healthy people across ages. Alongside a J-beta primer mix, a sample-barcoded 5' primer served in a second PCR lasting 7 to 11 cycles. MiXCR was run by TCRdb on the 5' RACE reads, yielding one entry per CDR3 protein. The table has 700,000 to 850,000 distinct CDR3 sequences, approximately 55% seen once. Sequenced: blood. Receptors were obtained from a man older than 75 in good health.

The chain combines TRBV25-1 with TRBJ1-5, with D maybe TRBD1 (5 bases). The germline V gene has CDR1 MGHDK and CDR2 SYGVNS. V lost 5 bases and J lost 2, with 13 bases in between. The CDR3 has 15 residues. DNA of the CDR3: TGTGCCAGCAGTAGCGTTGGGGCTGGCAATCAGCCCCAGCATTTT. It codes for CASSSVGAGNQPQHF.

CDR3 residues: CASSRALGDSFYEQYF. For the CDR3, the DNA is TGTGCCAGCAGCCGAGCTCTCGGGGACAGTTTCTACGAGCAGTACTTC. The chain joins TRBV7-9 to TRBJ2-4, with 7 bases aligning to TRBD1. Judging by the DNA end, TRBJ2-7 fits better; the J call may be wrong. The V gene's germline CDR1 is SEHNR and CDR2 FQNEAQ (reference sequence). The CDR3 totals 16 residues.

V usage is TRBV11-2 and J usage is TRBJ2-3, with 12 bases lining up with TRBD2. CDR3 length: 17 amino acids. The trim removed 6 bases at V and 14 bases at J, leaving 21 bases unmatched. Germline CDR1 reads SGHAT; CDR2 reads FQNNGV. The CDR3 loop reads CASSASGRALENRDAYF. DNA of the CDR3: TGTGCCAGCAGTGCTAGCGGGAGGGCCCTAGAGAACAGAGACGCGTATTTT.

V and J are TRBV6-5 and TRBJ2-1; D tentatively fits TRBD1 or TRBD2 (5 bases each). Germline V gene data show CDR1 as MNHEY and CDR2 as SVGAGI. The length of the CDR3 is 12 residues. The V gene lost 5 bases and the J gene lost 9 bases, with 11 bases spanning the gap. CDR3 residues: CASSTPGREQFF. For the CDR3, the DNA is TGTGCCAGCAGTACGCCGGGACGTGAGCAGTTCTTC.

The chain carries TRBV7-2 and TRBJ2-7; D is possibly TRBD1 (5 bases). Germline-derived CDR1 and CDR2 are SGHTA and FQGNSA. The V end was cut by 1 base, the J end by 3 bases, with 13 bases between. This CDR3 is 15 amino acids long. The CDR3 region is CASSLGQGKGYEQYF. The CDR3 DNA follows: TGTGCCAGCAGCTTAGGGCAGGGTAAGGGCTACGAGCAGTACTTC.

The chain carries TRBV14 and TRBJ2-5; tentative D call: TRBD2 (6 bases). Deletions cut 3 bases from V and 5 bases from J, with 19 bases between. CDR1 SGHDN and CDR2 FVKESK come from the germline V gene. The CDR3 sequence is 16 residues long. The CDR3 nucleotides read TGTGCCAGCAGCCATTGGAGGGGCGATCAGGCGGAGACCCAGTACTTC. As protein: CASSHWRGDQAETQYF. The entire variable domain, with the rest obtained from reference TRBV14 and TRBJ2-5, is as follows: EAGVTQFPSHSVIEKGQTVTLRCDPISGHDNLYWYRRVMGKEIKFLLHFVKESKQDESGMPNNRFLAERTGGTYSTLKVQPAELEDSGVYFCASSHWRGDQAETQYFGPGTRLLVL.

This sequence joins TRBV5-1 and TRBJ2-1; D call uncertain. The CDR3 contains 13 residues. Germline CDR1 reads SGHRS; CDR2 reads YFSETQ. Trimming left V 3 bases short and J 5 bases short, with 9 bases between. The CDR3 region is CASSSQDDNEQFF. DNA for the CDR3: TGCGCCAGCAGCTCTCAGGATGACAATGAGCAGTTCTTC.

This chain joins TRBV15 and TRBJ2-2; TRBD2 agrees at 14 bases. Losses at the gene ends were 7 bases for V and 3 bases for J; bases not matched to a gene: 7. The germline CDR1 and CDR2 sequences are LNHNV and YYDKDF (reference sequence). This CDR3 has 17 amino acids. CDR3 protein: CATTPGLAGADTGELFF. The CDR3 nucleotides are TGTGCCACCACTCCGGGACTAGCGGGAGCGGACACCGGGGAGCTGTTTTTT.

This clonotype was observed a few times. This rearrangement joins TRBV27 to TRBJ1-1; weak D call: TRBD1 (6 bases). Trimming pared 6 bases from V and 4 bases from J, leaving 15 bases between. CDR3 length: 14 residues. Germline-derived CDR1 and CDR2 are MNHEY and SMNVEV (reference sequence). CDR3 sequence (DNA): TGTGCCAGCAGGTCACAGGGAGTTGGCACTGAAGCTTTCTTT. This codes for CASRSQGVGTEAFF.

On this clonotype: Mismatch with germline at one junction end may stem from a read error. V usage is TRBV7-7 and J usage is TRBJ2-7; the match to TRBD2 covers 9 bases. The last part of the DNA fits TRBJ2-5 better; the J call may be wrong. Germline CDR1 is SSHAT and CDR2 is FNYEAQ (reference sequence). This CDR3 is 14 amino acids long. CDR3 DNA sequence: TGTGCTAGCAGCCGTAGCGGGAGCGGGGAGACCCAGTACTTC. It is translated as CASSRSGSGETQYF.

The chain recombines TRBV6-1 with TRBJ2-6; TRBD2 aligns across 13 bases. The CDR3 covers 18 residues. With V trimmed by 5 bases and J by 0 bases, 4 bases remained unmatched. The germline V gene has CDR1 MNHNS and CDR2 SASEGT. As DNA, the CDR3 is TGTGCCAGCAGTCCGGGACTAGCGGGAAGCTCTGGGGCCAACGTCCTGACTTTC. Amino acids: CASSPGLAGSSGANVLTF.

This chain connects TRBV7-9 to TRBJ2-4; 7 nucleotides line up with TRBD2. The end of the DNA fits TRBJ2-7 better, so the J call may be wrong. The CDR3 spans 15 residues. Germline CDR1 is SEHNR and CDR2 is FQNEAQ (reference sequence). The CDR3 sequence is CASSDSGEVAYEQYF. CDR3 DNA sequence: TGTGCCAGCAGCGACAGCGGGGAGGTGGCGTACGAGCAGTACTTC.

This clonotype was seen a handful of times. The rearrangement joins TRBV12-3 or TRBV12-4 to TRBJ2-5, with 7 bases identical to TRBD1. This CDR3 has 15 residues. With V trimmed by 7 bases and J by 1 base, 9 bases remained unmatched. CDR3 coding DNA: TGTGCCAGCACCTCAGGACAGGCCCTCCAAGAGACCCAGTACTTC. Translating gives CASTSGQALQETQYF.

This clonotype was counted a few times. The chain recombines TRBV20-1 with TRBJ2-3; D unclear. Germline V lookup: CDR1 DFQATT, CDR2 SNEGSKA (reference sequence). The CDR3 contains 13 residues. CDR3 in amino acids: CSAKAVYTDTQYF. DNA of the CDR3: TGCAGCGCGAAGGCTGTTTACACAGATACGCAGTATTTT.

This clonotype was seen repeatedly, ten times or more. The genes are TRBV6-6 and TRBJ2-7; perhaps D is TRBD1 or TRBD2 (5 bases each). Per the germline V gene, CDR1 is MNHNY and CDR2 is SVGAGI (reference sequence). This CDR3 spans 13 amino acids. Trimming stripped 6 bases from V and 1 base from J, with 10 bases between. DNA for the CDR3: TGTGCCAGCAGCCGGGACGGATCCTACGAGCAGTACTTC. It yields the protein CASSRDGSYEQYF.

This clonotype was observed a few times. The chain has TRBV4-1 and TRBJ2-7; a possible D gene is TRBD1 (6 bases). CDR1 is MGHRA, CDR2 YSYEKL, per germline. Between the trimmed V and J ends, which lost 3 bases and 7 bases, there was a span of 16 bases. CDR3 length equals 14 residues. The CDR3 loop is CASSQGAANTEQYF. Written as DNA, the CDR3 is TGCGCCAGCAGCCAGGGGGCGGCGAATACTGAGCAGTACTTC.

This clonotype was counted a few times. The chain employs TRBV6-5 and TRBJ2-5; either TRBD1 or TRBD2 may supply D (6 bases each). Germline CDR1 and CDR2: MNHEY and SVGAGI. V was trimmed by 2 bases and J by 2 bases, leaving 12 bases between them. The length of the CDR3 is 15 residues. The CDR3 nucleotides read TGTGCCAGCAGTTACAGTCGGAGGGGGCAAGAGACCCAGTACTTC. Its translation is CASSYSRRGQETQYF.

The V and J genes are TRBV20-1 and TRBJ2-1, with 7 bases matching TRBD2. The CDR3 is 14 residues long. Trimming removed 6 bases from V and 2 bases from J; junction bases left unmatched: 7. Per germline, CDR1 DFQATT and CDR2 SNEGSKA (reference sequence). The CDR3 DNA is TGCAGTGCCCTCGCTAGCGGTACCTACAATGAGCAGTTCTTC. It specifies CSALASGTYNEQFF.

V usage is TRBV30 and J usage is TRBJ2-7, with 10 bases that match TRBD2. CDR1 and CDR2 from the germline V gene are GTSNPN and SVGIG (reference sequence). V dropped 1 base and J dropped 2; count of bases not matched to a gene: 2. The CDR3 is 14 amino acids. The CDR3 sequence is CAWSGTSGAYEQYF. As DNA, the CDR3 is TGTGCCTGGAGTGGGACTAGCGGAGCCTACGAGCAGTACTTC.

The V and J genes are TRBV27 and TRBJ2-7; 8 nucleotides line up with TRBD1. CDR3 length: 16 amino acids. The ends lost 3 bases at V and 1 base at J; junction bases unmatched: 8. Germline CDR1 reads MNHEY; CDR2 reads SMNVEV (reference sequence). The CDR3, as DNA: TGTGCCAGCAGTTTGGCCTGGACAGGGAGGTCCTACGAGCAGTACTTC. Protein: CASSLAWTGRSYEQYF.

The genes are TRBV2 and TRBJ1-1; D call uncertain. The CDR3 runs 15 residues. V lost 2 bases to trimming and J lost 1 base, with 11 bases between them. In germline, CDR1 is SNHLY, CDR2 FYNNEI. The DNA for the CDR3 is TGTGCCAGCAGTGAAACCGGGTTATCGAACACTGAAGCTTTCTTT. Its translation: CASSETGLSNTEAFF.

This clonotype occurred a few times. The chain recombines TRBV2 with TRBJ1-2; the match to TRBD1 covers 7 bases. With V trimmed by 9 bases and J by 0 bases, 4 bases remained unmatched. Looked up from germline, CDR1 is SNHLY and CDR2 is FYNNEI. The CDR3 extends over 13 amino acids. This chain's CDR3 is CASPGGANYGYTF. The CDR3 bases are TGTGCCAGTCCAGGGGGAGCTAACTATGGCTACACCTTC.

The V call is TRBV7-9, the J call TRBJ2-7; 11 nucleotides line up with TRBD1. This CDR3 has 15 amino acids. The V and J ends lost 5 bases and 2 bases, in that order; junction bases with no gene match: 5. The V gene's germline CDR1 is SEHNR and CDR2 FQNEAQ (reference sequence). The CDR3 bases are TGTGCCAGCAGCCAAGGACAGGGGGCGGCCTACGAGCAGTACTTC. It encodes CASSQGQGAAYEQYF.

This clonotype has at least ten counts. J is TRBJ2-7 and V is TRBV7-2; D assignment may be TRBD1 or TRBD2 (5 bases each). Germline CDR1 is SGHTA and CDR2 is FQGNSA. The length of the CDR3 is 15 residues. Between the trimmed V and J ends, which lost 1 base and 4 bases, there was a span of 14 bases. The DNA for the CDR3 is TGTGCCAGCAGCTTAGGAGGGGCCCTCCCATACGAGCAGTACTTC. Amino acid sequence: CASSLGGALPYEQYF.

There are many counts of this clonotype. J is TRBJ1-5 and V is TRBV20-1, with 9 bases that match TRBD1. This CDR3 is built from 14 residues. V shed 6 bases and J 1 base; nucleotides not matched to a gene: 4. Germline values: CDR1 DFQATT, CDR2 SNEGSKA (reference sequence). CDR3 sequence: CSAKDRGSNQPQHF. The CDR3 DNA reads as TGCAGTGCCAAGGACAGGGGAAGCAATCAGCCCCAGCATTTT.

This clonotype was counted between two and nine times. This chain joins TRBV13 and TRBJ2-7, with TRBD2 identical over 10 bases. J gave up 6 bases and V 0 bases, and 5 bases lay outside the gene matches. Germline assignment: CDR1 PRHDT and CDR2 FYEKMQ (reference sequence). The CDR3 consists of 15 residues. CDR3 sequence: CASSLGPSGSSEQYF. In DNA, the CDR3 is TGTGCCAGCAGCTTAGGGCCTAGCGGGAGCTCCGAGCAGTACTTC.

J is TRBJ2-1 and V is TRBV27, with TRBD1 as a possible D gene (5 bases). Germline lookup yields CDR1 MNHEY and CDR2 SMNVEV (reference sequence). The CDR3 length is 16 residues. V shed 5 bases and J shed 0 bases, with 14 bases lying between them. Written as DNA, the CDR3 is TGTGCCAGCAGTCCCCGGACAACGAGCTCCTACAATGAGCAGTTCTTC. This gives the protein CASSPRTTSSYNEQFF.

Only a few counts were recorded for this clonotype. The V gene is TRBV24-1, the J gene TRBJ1-2; D may be TRBD1 (5 bases). The V end was cut by 4 bases, the J end by 8 bases, with 10 bases between. Per the germline V gene, CDR1 is KGHDR and CDR2 is SFDVKD. The CDR3 covers 12 residues. The CDR3 here is CATSEAGQGYTF. The CDR3 coding sequence is TGTGCCACCAGTGAAGCCGGACAAGGCTACACCTTC.